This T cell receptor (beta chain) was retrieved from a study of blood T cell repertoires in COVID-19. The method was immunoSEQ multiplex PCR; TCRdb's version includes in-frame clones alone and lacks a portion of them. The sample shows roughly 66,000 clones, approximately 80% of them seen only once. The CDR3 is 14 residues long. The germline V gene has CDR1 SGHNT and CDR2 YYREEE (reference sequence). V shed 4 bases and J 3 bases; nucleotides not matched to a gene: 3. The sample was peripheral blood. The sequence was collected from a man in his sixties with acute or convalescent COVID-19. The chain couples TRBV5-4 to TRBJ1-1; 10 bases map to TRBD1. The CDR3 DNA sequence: TGTGCCAGCAGCCGAGGGACAGGGGACACTGAAGCTTTCTTT. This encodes CASSRGTGDTEAFF.